This T cell receptor beta chain derives from a study of glioma-infiltrating T cells after dendritic cell vaccination. Across the whole study: Monocyte-derived dendritic cells, cultured seven days with IL-4 and GM-CSF, were pulsed with autologous tumor lysate.

Fresh-frozen tumor tissue and more than two years of survival data were available for all. PBMC sampling occurred before vaccination, two weeks after the third dose, and at progression. Germline CDR1 is GTSNPN and CDR2 is SVGIG (reference sequence). After removal of 7 bases from V and 6 bases from J, the junction contained 9 bases not matched to a gene. The CDR3 is 13 residues long. The PCR used 60 V beta and 13 J beta primers. Generated by immunoSEQ multiplex PCR, the TCRdb table keeps only in-frame clones and is missing some. The sample consists of some 70,000 clones, approximately 81% of them appearing once.

This receptor was taken from a human donor with glioblastoma. Material: blood, obtained before dendritic cell vaccination. The chain is built from TRBV30 and TRBJ2-3, with 8 nucleotides matching TRBD2. CDR3 sequence: CALAAGGGDTQYF. The CDR3, as DNA: TGTGCCTTGGCGGCGGGGGGTGGGGATACGCAGTATTTT. Full variable domain (rest looked up from reference TRBV30 and TRBJ2-3): SQTIHQWPATLVQPVGSPLSLECTVEGTSNPNLYWYRQAAGRGLQLLFYSVGIGQISSEVPQNLSASRPQDRQFILSSKKLLLSDSGFYLCALAAGGGDTQYFGPGTRLTVL.